This TCR beta chain comes out of a study of beta chain features in type 1 diabetes. Regarding the study as a whole: In every one of the four CD4+ subsets, TCRB CDR3s were moderately but significantly shorter in Type 1 diabetes patients.

V dropped 6 bases and J dropped 8; count of bases not matched to a gene: 10. Germline V CDR1 and CDR2: SEHNR, FQNEAQ (reference sequence). This CDR3 has 15 residues. Of the isolated RNA, all was reverse transcribed, and so the sequenced material was expressed TCRB transcripts. Profiled with immunoSEQ multiplex PCR; TCRdb holds only in-frame clones, not every one. The profile shows approximately 600,000 clones, about an eighth of them singletons. This clone appeared a few times. Its antigen remains unidentified. The V and J genes are TRBV7-9 and TRBJ1-6; 7 bases match TRBD1. The sequencing sample was made of naive CD4+ T cells from blood. The TCR sequence derives from a young man with type 1 diabetes. The CDR3 region is CASSSGTASDSPLHF. The CDR3 region has the DNA TGTGCCAGCAGTTCCGGGACAGCGAGTGATTCACCCCTCCACTTT.